This entry describes one TCR beta chain. Antigen specificity is unknown. Germline V lookup: CDR1 SQVTM, CDR2 ANQGSEA. V was pared by 0 bases and J by 5 bases, with 13 bases between. CDR3 size: 14 residues. The record originates from a study of cytotoxic CD8 clonotypes in ibrutinib-treated CLL. Background on the study: The response samples were taken once patients had been treated for a median of about 12 months, range 6 to 36. Study-level results: Contraction or stability on treatment characterized the public clonotypes, which were uncommon.

The assay was immunoSEQ multiplex PCR, and TCRdb's table has in-frame clones only and misses some. The table has 200,000 to 250,000 clones, about four fifths seen once. The gene calls are TRBV29-1 and TRBJ1-2; D ambiguous. The sequencing here drew on PBMCs, taken after 12 months of ibrutinib treatment. This receptor was taken from a human donor with chronic lymphocytic leukemia. The CDR3 DNA reads as TGCAGCGTTGAAGAGTATTGGCCAGCTTATGGCTACACCTTC. Residues: CSVEEYWPAYGYTF.